This TCR beta chain was recorded in a study of shared clonotypes between healthy human individuals. Per the germline V gene, CDR1 is SGHRS and CDR2 is YFSETQ. The CDR3 is made up of 11 amino acids. Adult donors, all healthy and HIV-negative, had no recent acute infections or vaccinations. Concerning this clone itself: The antigen is unknown.

General observations from the study: Non-shared clonotypes had lower generation probabilities than those shared by all four donors. Clonotype sharing among donors was thought likely to change with sequencing depth.

The data were produced by immunoSEQ multiplex PCR, yet TCRdb's version contains in-frame clones alone and is incomplete. The sample carries some 500,000 clones, roughly 95% recorded once. This TCR came from a woman aged 25 to 39 in good health. The chain uses TRBV5-1 and TRBJ2-5, with D unresolved. The better agreement between TRBJ2-7 and the DNA end casts doubt on the J call. Sequenced: naive CD4+ T cells sorted from blood. The subset here: CD45RA+ positively selected. CDR3 region: CASSLAYEQYF. DNA for the CDR3: TGCGCCAGCAGCTTGGCCTACGAGCAGTACTTC.